This T cell receptor beta chain came from a study of T cells in Graves' hyperthyroidism and ophthalmopathy. This clonotype turned up a few times. Enrolled ophthalmopathy patients presented with a Clinical Activity Score of at least 3, a NOSPECS grade of at least 4, and disease duration under 3 months. Patients with uncontrolled infections, other autoimmune diseases, pregnancy or lactation were excluded. It was 8.5 to 10 ml of fresh peripheral blood that supplied the PBMCs. Looked up from germline, CDR1 is MNHNS and CDR2 is SASEGT. CDR3 length: 13 residues. Trimming took 5 bases from V and 10 from J, leaving 14 bases between them. Template material for amplifying TCR beta CDR3 regions consisted of RNA transcripts. Carried out on the TCR CDR3, a first-round RT-PCR used the HTBI primer set. TCRdb reprocessed the multiplex PCR reads via MiXCR and lists one record per CDR3 protein. The sample records around 600,000 distinct CDR3 sequences, around 15% being singletons.

Specimen: blood. The sequence derives from a woman between 45 and 65 years old with Graves' ophthalmopathy. V and J are TRBV6-1 and TRBJ2-2, with D hard to call. CDR3 region: CASSLLRLQELFF. CDR3 sequence (DNA): TGTGCCAGCAGTTTACTACGGCTTCAGGAGCTGTTTTTT.